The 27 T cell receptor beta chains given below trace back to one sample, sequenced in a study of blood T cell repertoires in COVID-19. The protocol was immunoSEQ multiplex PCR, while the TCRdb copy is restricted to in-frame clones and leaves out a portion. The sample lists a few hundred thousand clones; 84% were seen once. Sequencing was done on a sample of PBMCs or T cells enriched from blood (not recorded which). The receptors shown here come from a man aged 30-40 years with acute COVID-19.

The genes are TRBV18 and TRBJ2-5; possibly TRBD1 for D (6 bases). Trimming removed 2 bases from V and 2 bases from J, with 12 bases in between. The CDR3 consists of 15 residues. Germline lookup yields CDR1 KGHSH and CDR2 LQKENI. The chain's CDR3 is CASSPGGAGQETQYF. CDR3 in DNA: TGTGCCAGCTCACCAGGGGGCGCTGGGCAAGAGACCCAGTACTTC.

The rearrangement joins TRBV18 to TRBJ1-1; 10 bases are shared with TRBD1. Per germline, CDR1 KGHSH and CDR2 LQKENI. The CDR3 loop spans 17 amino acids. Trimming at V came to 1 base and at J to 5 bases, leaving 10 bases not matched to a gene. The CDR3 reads CASSPLRSWDRGTEAFF. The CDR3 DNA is TGTGCCAGCTCACCACTCAGGTCATGGGACAGGGGAACTGAAGCTTTCTTT.

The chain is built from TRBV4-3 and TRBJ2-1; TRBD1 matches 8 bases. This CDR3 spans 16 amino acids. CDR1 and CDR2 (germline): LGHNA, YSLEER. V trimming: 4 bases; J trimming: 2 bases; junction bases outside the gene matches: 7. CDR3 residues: CASSLQGTGPYNEQFF. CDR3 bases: TGCGCCAGCAGCCTCCAGGGGACAGGCCCCTACAATGAGCAGTTCTTC.

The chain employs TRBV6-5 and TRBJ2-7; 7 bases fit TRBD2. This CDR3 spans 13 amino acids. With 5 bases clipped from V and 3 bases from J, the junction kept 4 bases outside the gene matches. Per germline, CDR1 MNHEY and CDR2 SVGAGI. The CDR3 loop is CASSRTRDYEQYV. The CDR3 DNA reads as TGTGCCAGCAGTAGGACTAGGGACTACGAGCAGTACGTC.

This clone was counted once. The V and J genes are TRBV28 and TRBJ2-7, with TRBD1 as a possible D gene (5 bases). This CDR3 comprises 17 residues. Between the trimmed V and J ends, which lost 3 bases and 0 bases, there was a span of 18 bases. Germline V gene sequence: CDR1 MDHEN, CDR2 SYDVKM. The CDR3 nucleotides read TGTGCCAGCAGTTTCGTGGGGCAGAGAGAAAGCTCCTACGAGCAGTACGTC. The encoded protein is CASSFVGQRESSYEQYV.

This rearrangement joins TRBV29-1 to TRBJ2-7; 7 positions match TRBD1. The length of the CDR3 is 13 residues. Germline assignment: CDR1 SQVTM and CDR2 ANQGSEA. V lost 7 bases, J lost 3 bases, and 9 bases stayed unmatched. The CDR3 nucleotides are TGCAGCGCAACAGGCCGGGACAGCTACGAGCAGTACGTC. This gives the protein CSATGRDSYEQYV.

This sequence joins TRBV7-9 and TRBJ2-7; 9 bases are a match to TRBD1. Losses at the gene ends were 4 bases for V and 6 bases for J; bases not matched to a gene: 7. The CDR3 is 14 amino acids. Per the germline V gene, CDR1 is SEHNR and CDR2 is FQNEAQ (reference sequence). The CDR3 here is CASSSPGQGSEQYV. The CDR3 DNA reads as TGTGCCAGCAGCTCCCCGGGACAGGGTTCCGAGCAGTACGTC.

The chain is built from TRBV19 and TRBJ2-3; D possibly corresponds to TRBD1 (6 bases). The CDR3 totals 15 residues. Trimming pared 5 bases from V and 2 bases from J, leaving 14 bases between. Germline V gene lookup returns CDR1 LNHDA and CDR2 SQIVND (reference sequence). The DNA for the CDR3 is TGTGCCAGTAGTCCCTGGACAGCAGTCACAGATACGCAGTATTTT. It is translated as CASSPWTAVTDTQYF.

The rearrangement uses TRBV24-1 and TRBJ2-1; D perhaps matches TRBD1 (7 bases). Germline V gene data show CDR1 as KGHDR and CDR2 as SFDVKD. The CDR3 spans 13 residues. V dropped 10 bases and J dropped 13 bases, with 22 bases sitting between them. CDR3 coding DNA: TGTGCCACAAGTTTTCGAGGCGGGACAGCTCAGTTCTTC. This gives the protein CATSFRGGTAQFF.

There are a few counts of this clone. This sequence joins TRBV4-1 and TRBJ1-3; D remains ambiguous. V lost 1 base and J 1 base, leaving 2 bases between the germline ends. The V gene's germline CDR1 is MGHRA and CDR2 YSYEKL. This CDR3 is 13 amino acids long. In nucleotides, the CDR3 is TGCGCCAGCAGCCAAGTATCTGGAAACACCATATATTTT. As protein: CASSQVSGNTIYF.

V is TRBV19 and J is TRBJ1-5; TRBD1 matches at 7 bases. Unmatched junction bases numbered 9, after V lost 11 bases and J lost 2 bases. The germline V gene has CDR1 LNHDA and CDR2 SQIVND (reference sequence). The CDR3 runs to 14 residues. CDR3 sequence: CACEEGARNQPQHF. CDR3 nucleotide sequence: TGTGCCTGCGAAGAGGGGGCCCGCAATCAGCCCCAGCATTTT.

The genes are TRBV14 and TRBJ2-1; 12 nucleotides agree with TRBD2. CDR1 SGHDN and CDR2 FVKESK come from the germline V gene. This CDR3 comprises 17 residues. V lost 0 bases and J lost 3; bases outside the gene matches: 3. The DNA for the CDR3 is TGTGCCAGCAGCCAAGATCGACTAGCGGGAGTCTACAATGAGCAGTTCTTC. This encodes CASSQDRLAGVYNEQFF.

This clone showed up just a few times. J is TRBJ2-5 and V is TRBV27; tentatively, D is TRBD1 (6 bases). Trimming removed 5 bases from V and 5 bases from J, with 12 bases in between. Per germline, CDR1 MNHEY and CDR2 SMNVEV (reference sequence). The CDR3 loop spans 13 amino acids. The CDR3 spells CASSHRVRETQYF. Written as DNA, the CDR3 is TGTGCCAGCAGTCACAGGGTTCGTGAGACCCAGTACTTC.

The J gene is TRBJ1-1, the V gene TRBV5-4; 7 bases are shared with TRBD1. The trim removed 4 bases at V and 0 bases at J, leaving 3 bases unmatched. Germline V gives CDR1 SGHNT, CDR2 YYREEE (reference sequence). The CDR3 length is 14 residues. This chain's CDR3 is CASSQDRVNTEAFF. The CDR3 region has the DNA TGTGCCAGCAGCCAAGACAGGGTGAACACTGAAGCTTTCTTT.

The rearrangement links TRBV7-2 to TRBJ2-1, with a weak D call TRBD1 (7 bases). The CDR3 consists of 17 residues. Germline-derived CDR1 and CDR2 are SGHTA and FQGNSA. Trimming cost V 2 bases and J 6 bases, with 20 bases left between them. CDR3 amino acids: CASSLRLGRGDFNEQFF. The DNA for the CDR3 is TGTGCCAGCAGCTTAAGATTGGGCAGGGGGGACTTCAATGAGCAGTTCTTC. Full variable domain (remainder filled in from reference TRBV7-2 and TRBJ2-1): GAGVSQSPSNKVTEKGKDVELRCDPISGHTALYWYRQSLGQGLEFLIYFQGNSAPDKSGLPSDRFSAERTGGSVSTLTIQRTQQEDSAVYLCASSLRLGRGDFNEQFFGPGTRLTVL.

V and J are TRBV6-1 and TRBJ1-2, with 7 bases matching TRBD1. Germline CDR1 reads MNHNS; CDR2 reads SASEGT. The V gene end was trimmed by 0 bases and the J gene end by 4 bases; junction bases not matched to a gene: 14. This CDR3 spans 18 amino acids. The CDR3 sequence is CASSEASHNVGGSYGYTF. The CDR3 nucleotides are TGTGCCAGCAGTGAAGCTTCGCACAATGTAGGGGGCTCCTATGGCTACACCTTC.

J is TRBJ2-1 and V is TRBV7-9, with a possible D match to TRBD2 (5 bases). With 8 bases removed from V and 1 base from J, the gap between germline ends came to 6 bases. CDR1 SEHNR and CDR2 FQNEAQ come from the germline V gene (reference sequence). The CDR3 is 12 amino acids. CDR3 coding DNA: TGTGCCAGCGGGGAGTCCTACAATGAGCAGTTCTTC. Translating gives CASGESYNEQFF.

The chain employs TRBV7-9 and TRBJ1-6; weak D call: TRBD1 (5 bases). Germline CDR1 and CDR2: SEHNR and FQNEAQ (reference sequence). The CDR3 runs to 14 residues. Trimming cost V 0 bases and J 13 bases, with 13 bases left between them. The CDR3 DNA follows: TGTGCCAGCAGCTTAGCGCTGGGGGGTTTCCCCCTCCACTTT. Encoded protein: CASSLALGGFPLHF.

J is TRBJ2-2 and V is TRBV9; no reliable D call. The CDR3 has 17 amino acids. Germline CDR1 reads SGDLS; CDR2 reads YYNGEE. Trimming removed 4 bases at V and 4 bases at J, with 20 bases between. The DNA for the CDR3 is TGTGCCAGCAGCCCGTCGTCTGTCTACAGAGCCACCGGGGAGCTGTTTTTT. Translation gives CASSPSSVYRATGELFF.

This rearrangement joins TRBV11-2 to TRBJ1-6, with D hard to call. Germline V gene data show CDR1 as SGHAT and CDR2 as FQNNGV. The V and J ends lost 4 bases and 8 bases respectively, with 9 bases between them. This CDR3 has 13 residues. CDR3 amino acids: CASSYAGDSPLHF. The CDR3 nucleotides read TGTGCCAGCAGCTATGCCGGAGATTCACCCCTCCACTTT.

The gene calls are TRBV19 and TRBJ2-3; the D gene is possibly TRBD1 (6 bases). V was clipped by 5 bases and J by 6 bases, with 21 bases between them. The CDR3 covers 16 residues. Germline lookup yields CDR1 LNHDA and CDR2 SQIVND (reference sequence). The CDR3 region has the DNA TGTGCCAGTAGTTCATACCGGGACACCTTTAAGGATACGCAGTATTTT. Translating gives CASSSYRDTFKDTQYF.

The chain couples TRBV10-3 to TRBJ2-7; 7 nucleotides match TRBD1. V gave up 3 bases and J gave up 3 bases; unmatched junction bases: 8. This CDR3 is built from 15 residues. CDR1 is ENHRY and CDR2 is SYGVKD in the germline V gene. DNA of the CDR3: TGTGCCATCAGTGATTATGGACAGGAGGACTACGAGCAGTACGTC. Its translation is CAISDYGQEDYEQYV.

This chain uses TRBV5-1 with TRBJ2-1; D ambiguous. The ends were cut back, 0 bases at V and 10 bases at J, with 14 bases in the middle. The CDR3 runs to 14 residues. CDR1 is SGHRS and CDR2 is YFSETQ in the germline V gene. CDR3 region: CASSLAGGDQEQFF. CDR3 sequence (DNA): TGCGCCAGCAGCTTGGCCGGTGGAGACCAGGAGCAGTTCTTC.

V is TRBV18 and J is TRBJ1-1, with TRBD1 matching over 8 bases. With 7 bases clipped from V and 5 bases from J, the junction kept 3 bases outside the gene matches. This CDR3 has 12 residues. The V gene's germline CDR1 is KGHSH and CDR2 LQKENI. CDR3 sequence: CASFRTGTEAFF. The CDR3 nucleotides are TGTGCCAGCTTTCGGACAGGGACTGAAGCTTTCTTT.

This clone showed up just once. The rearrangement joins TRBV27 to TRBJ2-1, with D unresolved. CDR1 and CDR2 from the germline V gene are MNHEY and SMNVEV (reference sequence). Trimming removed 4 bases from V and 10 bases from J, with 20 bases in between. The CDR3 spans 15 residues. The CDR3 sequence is CASSYMTGRIWEQFF. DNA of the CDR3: TGTGCCAGCAGTTATATGACGGGTCGAATCTGGGAGCAGTTCTTC.

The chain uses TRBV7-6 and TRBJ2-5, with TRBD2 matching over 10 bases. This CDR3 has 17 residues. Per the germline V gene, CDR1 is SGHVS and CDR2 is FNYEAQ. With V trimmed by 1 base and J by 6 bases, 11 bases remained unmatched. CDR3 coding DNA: TGTGCCAGCAGCTTAGAACTAGCGGGGAATTCGGTGAAGACCCAGTACTTC. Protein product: CASSLELAGNSVKTQYF.

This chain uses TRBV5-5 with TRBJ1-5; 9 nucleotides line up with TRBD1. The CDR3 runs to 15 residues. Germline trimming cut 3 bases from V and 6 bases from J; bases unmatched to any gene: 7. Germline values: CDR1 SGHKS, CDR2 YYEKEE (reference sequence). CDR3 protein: CASSWRTGEFQPQHF. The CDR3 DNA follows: TGTGCCAGCAGCTGGAGGACAGGGGAGTTTCAGCCCCAGCATTTT.